This T cell receptor (beta chain) was observed in a study of metastatic and nonmetastatic thyroid tumors. Overall study: Malignant and benign thyroid patients had repertoires compared in peripheral blood and tumor or nodule tissue.

This clone was detected many times. Antigen specificity is unknown. With a much larger clone just one base away, this may be a read error. No treatment of any kind had been given to any patient before thyroid surgery. Study-wide points: Significantly greater TCR beta diversity was reportedly found in malignant thyroid tumors than in benign nodules (in blood and tumor).

Deletions cut 2 bases from V and 5 bases from J, with 10 bases between. Germline-derived CDR1 and CDR2 are SGHNT and YENEEA. The CDR3 totals 14 residues. In the study's own analysis: The study's classifier, a distant-metastasis tool for papillary thyroid cancer, was built using CDR3 differences across clinicopathological groups. TCRdb re-called the PCR reads through MiXCR. These V and J calls rely on TCRdb rather than the paper's analysis. The sample gives over 10,000 clones, around 10% of which show up once; over 25% is in the top ten. This TCR was sampled from a female donor with papillary thyroid cancer or a benign thyroid nodule (not recorded which). Some clones in this sample may be carry-over from other donors' samples. J is TRBJ2-1 and V is TRBV11-3, with D unresolved. Sequencing was carried out using blood. CDR3 region: CASSLSGPDNEQFF. The CDR3 DNA sequence: TGTGCCAGCAGCTTATCTGGGCCCGACAATGAGCAGTTCTTC.